A single sample is the source of the 25 T cell receptor beta chains below, sequenced in a study of T cell responses to AZD1222 COVID-19 vaccine. The protocol was immunoSEQ multiplex PCR, while the TCRdb copy is restricted to in-frame clones and leaves out a portion. Of fewer than 300,000 clones detected, just over 90% appear once; the ten largest clones hold less than 0.65%. Sequenced here: peripheral blood, sampled on day 0 of AZD1222 vaccination. The receptors shown here come from an adult in good health.

The chain recombines TRBV6-5 with TRBJ2-3; D may correspond to TRBD1 or TRBD2 (5 bases each). V shed 4 bases and J shed 3 bases, with 14 bases lying between them. This CDR3 comprises 15 residues. CDR1 MNHEY and CDR2 SVGAGI come from the germline V gene. The DNA for the CDR3 is TGTGCCAGCAGTTTGGACATTAGAGGGACAGATACGCAGTATTTT. It encodes CASSLDIRGTDTQYF.

The V gene is TRBV5-1, the J gene TRBJ2-7; possibly TRBD1 for D (6 bases). V was shortened by 6 bases and J by 4 bases, with 11 bases between the two germline ends. The CDR3 is made up of 12 amino acids. CDR1 and CDR2 (germline): SGHRS, YFSETQ. In DNA, the CDR3 is TGCGCCAGCATGGGACACGGGTACGAGCAGTACTTC. It codes for CASMGHGYEQYF.

This rearrangement joins TRBV7-2 to TRBJ1-1; D gene uncertain. Between the trimmed V and J ends, which lost 3 bases and 4 bases, there was a span of 9 bases. The germline CDR1 and CDR2 sequences are SGHTA and FQGNSA. The CDR3 is 13 amino acids. CDR3 bases: TGTGCCAGCAGCTTCCAAGGGATCACTGAAGCTTTCTTT. Its translation: CASSFQGITEAFF. The full variable domain, with the rest looked up from reference TRBV7-2 and TRBJ1-1, is GAGVSQSPSNKVTEKGKDVELRCDPISGHTALYWYRQSLGQGLEFLIYFQGNSAPDKSGLPSDRFSAERTGGSVSTLTIQRTQQEDSAVYLCASSFQGITEAFFGQGTRLTVV.

The V call is TRBV12-3 or TRBV12-4, the J call TRBJ2-2; D not resolved. The CDR3 totals 12 residues. V was trimmed by 6 bases and J by 6 bases, leaving 8 bases between them. For the CDR3, the DNA is TGTGCCAGCAGCCCTTACCCCGGGGAGCTGTTTTTT. Protein product: CASSPYPGELFF.

The chain combines TRBV28 with TRBJ2-3; TRBD1 might be the D (6 bases). The CDR3 loop spans 17 amino acids. CDR1 and CDR2 (germline): MDHEN, SYDVKM. Trimming cost V 6 bases and J 5 bases, with 24 bases left between them. The chain's CDR3 is CASSSSPGTRGGDTQYF. The CDR3 DNA reads TGTGCCAGCAGCTCCTCGCCGGGGACCAGAGGGGGAGATACGCAGTATTTT.

The genes are TRBV18 and TRBJ1-1; no firm D call. This CDR3 has 11 residues. Germline CDR1 KGHSH, CDR2 LQKENI. Trimming took off 4 bases at V and 8 bases at J, with 8 bases between the two ends. CDR3 region: CASSRGLEAFF. CDR3 DNA: TGTGCCAGCTCACGGGGTTTAGAAGCTTTCTTT.

V usage is TRBV4-1 and J usage is TRBJ2-7; 9 bases match TRBD1. CDR3 length: 15 residues. V lost 0 bases, J lost 7 bases, and 7 bases stayed unmatched. From germline, CDR1 is MGHRA and CDR2 YSYEKL. In nucleotides, the CDR3 is TGCGCCAGCAGCCAAGAAAGACAGGGGGTTTGGGAGCAGTACTTC. This codes for CASSQERQGVWEQYF.

The rearrangement uses TRBV12-3 or TRBV12-4 and TRBJ2-7, with D perhaps matching TRBD1 or TRBD2 (5 bases each). This CDR3 comprises 11 residues. V was trimmed by 6 bases and J by 9 bases, leaving 12 bases between them. CDR3 in DNA: TGTGCCAGCAGCCGAGGGGACGGGCAGTACTTC. Translated, it gives CASSRGDGQYF.

The J gene is TRBJ2-3, the V gene TRBV18, with D uncertain. The germline CDR1 and CDR2 sequences are KGHSH and LQKENI. The CDR3 has 14 amino acids. The ends were cut back, 3 bases at V and 6 bases at J, with 13 bases in the middle. The CDR3 loop reads CASSPLESSDTQYF. DNA for the CDR3: TGTGCCAGCTCACCGCTTGAGAGTTCTGATACGCAGTATTTT.

Only a few counts were recorded for this clone. J is TRBJ1-5 and V is TRBV2; the match to TRBD1 covers 9 bases. Trimming took 8 bases from V and 2 from J; bases not matched to a gene: 10. Germline V lookup: CDR1 SNHLY, CDR2 FYNNEI. The CDR3 is 16 amino acids. Here the CDR3 DNA reads TGTGCCAGCGGACAGGGGAGAGGTTCGGGCAATCAGCCCCAGCATTTT. Encoded protein: CASGQGRGSGNQPQHF.

The rearrangement uses TRBV2 and TRBJ1-1; no clear D gene. V dropped 4 bases and J dropped 0 bases, with 3 bases sitting between them. The CDR3 has 12 amino acids. Germline V gives CDR1 SNHLY, CDR2 FYNNEI. Written as DNA, the CDR3 is TGTGCCAGCAGTGTATTGAACACTGAAGCTTTCTTT. It translates to CASSVLNTEAFF.

V and J are TRBV19 and TRBJ2-7, with 12 bases aligning to TRBD2. The CDR3 contains 16 residues. CDR1 is LNHDA, CDR2 SQIVND, per germline (reference sequence). V trimming: 5 bases; J trimming: 6 bases; junction bases outside the gene matches: 11. The CDR3 here is CASSSTPLAGGGEQYF. The CDR3 coding sequence is TGTGCCAGTAGTTCGACCCCACTAGCGGGAGGAGGCGAGCAGTACTTC. Combining the CDR3 with reference TRBV19 and TRBJ2-7 gives the whole variable domain DGGITQSPKYLFRKEGQNVTLSCEQNLNHDAMYWYRQDPGQGLRLIYYSQIVNDFQKGDIAEGYSVSREKKESFPLTVTSAQKNPTAFYLCASSSTPLAGGGEQYFGPGTRLTVT.

This clone appeared once. An end of the junction differs from the germline gene, which may be a read error. The V call is TRBV6-5, the J call TRBJ1-6, with D maybe TRBD1 (6 bases). The CDR3 totals 16 residues. Germline V gene data show CDR1 as MNHEY and CDR2 as SVGAGI. In nucleotides, the CDR3 is TGTGCCAGCCGTTATAGGACAGACAAATATAATTCACCCCTCCACTTT. Encoded protein: CASRYRTDKYNSPLHF.

The chain carries TRBV3-1 (or the pseudogene TRBV3-2) and TRBJ2-7, with D perhaps assigned TRBD1 or TRBD2 (5 bases each). Trimming took off 1 base at V and 5 bases at J, with 9 bases between the two ends. Germline CDR1 is LGHDT and CDR2 is YNNKEL (reference sequence). This CDR3 contains 13 residues. The CDR3: CASSQAMGHEQYF. The CDR3, as DNA: TGTGCCAGCAGCCAAGCGATGGGACACGAGCAGTACTTC.

The V gene is TRBV2, the J gene TRBJ2-3; possibly TRBD1 for D (5 bases). CDR3 length equals 14 residues. Germline V CDR1 and CDR2: SNHLY, FYNNEI. With 7 bases removed from V and 3 bases from J, the gap between germline ends came to 14 bases. The CDR3 region has the DNA TGTGCCAGCACCCGAAATAAGGGGACAGATACGCAGTATTTT. Its protein product is CASTRNKGTDTQYF.

The chain couples TRBV5-5 to TRBJ1-2; D may be TRBD1 (5 bases). CDR3 length: 16 amino acids. Germline V gives CDR1 SGHKS, CDR2 YYEKEE (reference sequence). Trimming removed 0 bases from V and 8 bases from J, with 20 bases in between. The CDR3 sequence is CASSLAGATADWGYTF. CDR3 DNA: TGTGCCAGCAGCTTGGCCGGTGCGACAGCCGACTGGGGCTACACCTTC.

This sequence joins TRBV2 and TRBJ2-5, with 7 bases identical to TRBD1. The CDR3 has 12 amino acids. V shed 7 bases, J shed 5 bases, and the junction held 4 bases outside the gene matches. CDR1 is SNHLY and CDR2 is FYNNEI in the germline V gene. DNA for the CDR3: TGTGCCAGCACTACGACAGGGGAGACCCAGTACTTC. The encoded protein is CASTTTGETQYF.

This clone was seen once. The chain joins TRBV6-4 to TRBJ2-2; D ambiguous. V was trimmed by 2 bases and J by 2 bases, leaving 3 bases between them. This CDR3 contains 13 residues. CDR1 is MRHNA, CDR2 SNTAGT, per germline. This CDR3 reads CASSDGNTGELFF. For the CDR3, the DNA is TGTGCCAGCAGTGACGGCAACACCGGGGAGCTGTTTTTT.

V usage is TRBV5-1 and J usage is TRBJ2-1; D gene uncertain. The CDR3 extends over 13 amino acids. Trimming took off 4 bases at V and 8 bases at J, with 13 bases between the two ends. CDR1 is SGHRS and CDR2 is YFSETQ in the germline V gene. The CDR3 nucleotides read TGCGCCAGCAGCCTGGACCTCCCCGATGAGCAGTTCTTC. It encodes CASSLDLPDEQFF.

This clone appeared once. The chain uses TRBV28 and TRBJ1-4; D is possibly TRBD1 (6 bases). The CDR3 is made up of 15 amino acids. Trimming stripped 5 bases from V and 3 bases from J, with 13 bases between. Looked up from germline, CDR1 is MDHEN and CDR2 is SYDVKM. The DNA of the CDR3 is TGTGCCAGCAGTGGGAGGGGGTCAGCTAATGAAAAACTGTTTTTT. Amino acid sequence: CASSGRGSANEKLFF.

The chain has TRBV3-1 (or the pseudogene TRBV3-2) and TRBJ2-3; TRBD1 or TRBD2 may be the D gene (6 bases each). The CDR3 consists of 14 residues. Trimming removed 3 bases at V and 5 bases at J, with 12 bases between. CDR1 and CDR2 from the germline V gene are LGHDT and YNNKEL (reference sequence). The CDR3 bases are TGTGCCAGCAGCCACACGGGGGCGGGAGATACGCAGTATTTT. Encoded protein: CASSHTGAGDTQYF.

This chain links TRBV5-6 with TRBJ2-7, with TRBD2 identical over 7 bases. There are 15 residues in the CDR3. Germline CDR1 and CDR2: SGHDT and YYEEEE. With 4 bases clipped from V and 3 bases from J, the junction kept 10 bases outside the gene matches. The CDR3 nucleotides read TGTGCCAGCAGCCCCGGACTAGGTGTGGGCTACGAGCAGTACTTC. This sequence encodes CASSPGLGVGYEQYF.

The chain uses TRBV25-1 and TRBJ1-4; 7 bases line up with TRBD1. The J segment lost 8 bases and the V segment lost 2 bases, leaving 8 bases of the junction unmatched. This CDR3 comprises 15 residues. Germline assignment: CDR1 MGHDK and CDR2 SYGVNS. The DNA of the CDR3 is TGTGCCAGCAGTGAAAGGACAGGACGCATGGAAAAACTGTTTTTT. It is translated as CASSERTGRMEKLFF.

This chain joins TRBV4-3 and TRBJ1-1, with D possibly being TRBD1 (6 bases). CDR3 size: 15 residues. V lost 3 bases to trimming and J lost 2 bases, with 13 bases between them. Germline assignment: CDR1 LGHNA and CDR2 YSLEER. CDR3 sequence (DNA): TGCGCCAGCAGCCACACTGACAGGCTCAACACTGAAGCTTTCTTT. This codes for CASSHTDRLNTEAFF.

V gene TRBV19 combines with J gene TRBJ2-1; D is unclear. The CDR3 spans 14 residues. The V and J ends lost 3 bases and 6 bases respectively, with 12 bases between them. Looked up from germline, CDR1 is LNHDA and CDR2 is SQIVND (reference sequence). DNA for the CDR3: TGTGCCAGTAGTATCCCGTCCGTGGGCAATGAGCAGTTCTTC. Protein sequence: CASSIPSVGNEQFF.